Sequencing of this T cell receptor beta chain was carried out in a study of T cell responses to AZD1222 COVID-19 vaccine. On the study more broadly: Timing groups of about 4 and about 12 weeks for second doses were pooled.

In regard to this clone: The antigen remains unidentified.

Trimming removed 2 bases at V and 2 bases at J, with 7 bases between. Germline CDR1 reads SGDLS; CDR2 reads YYNGEE. This CDR3 comprises 13 residues. Regarding the study as a whole: White British people made up most donors, females outnumbered males, and clonal diversity was possibly underestimated.

Assay: immunoSEQ multiplex PCR; the TCRdb copy retains only in-frame clones and omits some. This table has tens of thousands of clones, roughly 90% appearing once. The source material was peripheral blood, sampled on day 0 of AZD1222 vaccination. This chain connects TRBV9 to TRBJ1-2; tentative D call: TRBD1 (5 bases). The TCR sequence derives from an adult in good health. CDR3: CASSVDRNYGYTF. The CDR3 DNA sequence: TGTGCCAGCAGCGTTGACAGAAACTATGGCTACACCTTC.